This entry describes one T cell receptor (beta chain). Its matching antigen is unknown. This sample is drawn from a study of OX40 agonist ivuxolimab in advanced cancers. As for the study in general: Patients were treated with ivuxolimab, an agonistic anti-OX40 (CD134) antibody. Anti-PD-1, anti-PD-L1 or anti-CTLA-4 therapy given earlier was allowed, and 30% to 45% had some. Recorded diagnoses for dose-escalation patients were hepatocellular carcinoma, melanoma, renal cell or head and neck cancer. Overall study results and limits: There was clonal expansion of CD4+ and CD8+ blood T cells by week 6 at 0.1 to 3.0 mg/kg.

Only in-frame clones appear in the TCRdb table, and some are missing; sequencing was by immunoSEQ multiplex PCR. The sample lists 70,000 to 90,000 clones, about 90% seen once, with 8.4% in the top ten. The germline CDR1 and CDR2 sequences are MDHEN and SYDVKM. The CDR3 loop spans 15 amino acids. Trimming stripped 2 bases from V and 6 bases from J, with 11 bases between. This rearrangement joins TRBV28 to TRBJ1-6; D gene unclear. Sequencing was performed on CD4+ or CD8+ T cells sorted from blood, taken in a trial of the OX40 agonist ivuxolimab. The sequence came from an adult with an advanced solid tumor such as melanoma, head and neck, liver or kidney cancer. CDR3 residues: CASSLERTFNSPLHF. Here the CDR3 DNA reads TGTGCCAGCAGTTTAGAACGGACCTTTAATTCACCCCTCCACTTT. Full variable domain (remainder filled in from reference TRBV28 and TRBJ1-6): DVKVTQSSRYLVKRTGEKVFLECVQDMDHENMFWYRQDPGLGLRLIYFSYDVKMKEKGDIPEGYSVSREKKERFSLILESASTNQTSMYLCASSLERTFNSPLHFGNGTRLTVT.